This T cell receptor (beta chain) was sequenced during a study of cytomegalovirus exposure and HLA in healthy donors. Broader study findings: In a later analysis, across HLA loci, associated TCR counts were highest for DRB1, lowest for HLA-C. Later analysis revealed greater clonal expansion in HLA-associated TCR beta chains than in equally common others.

In germline, CDR1 is SNHLY, CDR2 FYNNEI. The CDR3 runs to 13 residues. With 11 bases removed from V and 2 bases from J, the gap between germline ends came to 13 bases. Use of 60 Vbeta and 13 Jbeta primers characterized the PCR. Produced via immunoSEQ multiplex PCR; TCRdb's table is partial and in-frame only. The sample consists of 150,000 to 200,000 clones, approximately 80% of them appearing once. With regard to this clone: What it binds is not known.

Sequencing input: PBMCs. J is TRBJ2-1 and V is TRBV2; TRBD2 is a possible D gene (5 bases). The TCR sequence derives from a man in his late teens or twenties in good health and CMV-seropositive. The chain's CDR3 is CAGTWGAYNEQFF. The CDR3 nucleotides read TGTGCCGGCACCTGGGGAGCCTACAATGAGCAGTTCTTC.